This paragraph reports one T cell receptor (beta chain). The antigen it binds to is not known. No base quality information exists; no much larger clone differs at one position. The donors were roughly 38 Caucasian individuals from Russia, aged 6 to 90 years, who were systemically healthy. Each donor gave around 9.8 milliliters of peripheral blood, collected into EDTA-treated Vacutainer tubes. Ficoll-Paque density-gradient centrifugation was used to isolate PBMCs, with at least 7 million per sample. Trizol reagent was used to extract total RNA from PBMCs, with at least 5.5 micrograms per sample. The percentages of naive CD45RAhigh/CD27high T cells were determined by flow cytometry on a PBMC aliquot from every donor. Trimming takes 0 bases from V and 0 bases from J, and the germline ends sit 12 bases apart. The germline V gene (reference sequence) provides CDR1 LNHDA and CDR2 SQIVND. The CDR3 sequence holds 18 residues, the cysteine and phenylalanine included. Only the CDR3 portion is preserved as DNA: 54 bases, with reading frame beginning at the first base.

Receptor amplification or capture employed 5' RACE. The sequencer was an Illumina HiSeq 2500. The second PCR ran for about 7 to 11 cycles and used a J-beta primer mix along with a sample-barcoded 5' primer. Each TCR beta cDNA molecule received a unique molecular identifier from a template-switch 5' adaptor carrying 12 random nucleotides. Each sample yielded at least 3 million CDR3-containing paired-end reads. First-strand cDNA was synthesized from all RNA with the Mint cDNA synthesis kit, primed by a TRBC-specific oligonucleotide. All cDNA was treated with uracil-DNA glycosylase and then went through a first 18-cycle PCR with the universal primers M1SS and BC2_uni_R. The source study handled its data this way. Each sample was normalized by randomly selecting 1 million high-quality reads, each carrying a distinct molecular identifier. Instead of being binned into consensus sequences, reads that shared molecular identifiers were thrown out. MiTCR, with a Q25 quality threshold and the strictest error-elimination algorithm, was used for CDR3 identification, clonotype clustering and error correction. A nonparametric unseen species model with Euler transformation was used to estimate a lower bound on total TCR beta diversity. TCRdb passed the public sequencing reads through fastp at Q25 and MiXCR, retaining productive beta sequences. Each CDR3 protein appears once, grouped with its most common genes and DNA. Here the V and J calls rest on TCRdb's processing, not on the authors' analysis. A total of some 760,000 distinct CDR3 sequences appear in this sample, 20% to 25% of them only once. The biggest ten clones account for roughly a tenth of the sample.

The sample belongs to a study of blood T cells in healthy people across ages (dated by TCRdb to about 2015). With regard to the full study: In model experiments, roughly one uniquely barcoded TCR beta cDNA molecule per two T cells was captured by template switching. Age-related changes in TCR beta repertoire diversity were measured in the study by deep sequencing normalized with unique cDNA molecular identifiers. Four age groups were formed from the donors: young (average roughly 16 years), middle-aged (approximately 42), aged (around 62) and long-lived (approximately 80). Using the same blood draw, the study looked at two additional independent replicas of 1 million unique cDNA reads for two donors, one aged 18 to 30 and the other aged 80 or older.

What the study reported, not specific to this receptor: Since profiling was done on bulk unsorted PBMCs, naive and antigen-experienced compartments could not be conclusively compared. Observed TCR beta diversity correlated strongly with the percentage of naive T cells measured by flow cytometry. Estimates of total diversity based on one million sequenced T cells were regarded as lower bounds and as underestimates. As age increased, observed TCR beta diversity per million T cells dropped in a roughly linear way, and a significant reduction was already evident by age 40. Because the CMV infection status of the donors was unknown, age-related changes in expanded clonotypes may potentially have been confounded. Compared with the aged group, the long-lived group had more naive CD4+ T cells, fewer expanded clones and increased TCR diversity, a pattern suggesting age selection.

These same data were also listed under a study on T cells of mothers and their children. The second investigation adds: Nine systemically healthy Caucasian individuals, comprising three mothers and their six children, were included as donors. cDNA synthesis consumed the entire amount of extracted RNA, loaded at about 1.5 ug RNA in each 15 ul reaction. In the second PCR, sample barcodes and 2-4 random nucleotides were introduced via the M1S primer. Over 9.5 million TCR beta CDR3 reads were obtained for each mother, and around 2.7 million reads were obtained for each child. TCR recombination output is similarly shaped by thymic selection in related and unrelated pairs, with a minor effect exerted by inherited differences. Normalized repertoire overlap was always found to be slightly, but never significantly, higher in related mother-child pairs than in unrelated mother-child pairs. Persistent microchimeric T cell clones were not detected, at a sensitivity of around 100 clones per million clonotypes. In the study, deep NGS was used to compare the TCR beta repertoires of mothers and children, and features distinguishing related mother-child pairs from unrelated individuals were sought. On average, the children were about 12 +/- 4 years old, while the mothers were 40 +/- 4 years old. After adapters were ligated using NEBNext reagents, the libraries underwent 100+100 nt paired-end sequencing on an Illumina HiSeq 2000. To prevent cross-contamination, the mother and child libraries were prepared one month apart and sequenced in separate runs. Between roughly 450,000 and 2,000,000 distinct TCR beta clonotypes were identified per donor. Naive TCR beta clonotypes were estimated from low-frequency clonotypes matched to each donor's FACS-determined naive share, without sorting.

The sequence links TRBV19 to TRBJ2-6, and the D gene may be TRBD1, 5 bases matching. This clonotype originated in a boy younger than 18 in good health. Sequencing used blood. The CDR3 corresponds to CASSIDYRGYSGANVLTF. In nucleotide form, the sequence is TGTGCCAGTAGTATAGATTATAGGGGCTACTCTGGGGCCAACGTCCTGACTTTC.